This TCR beta chain was recovered during a study of human T cells and chemical hapten exposure. The sample holds a few counts of this clonotype. The study used a library that attached unique molecular identifiers to individual cDNA molecules. TCRdb re-derived calls from the RACE reads in MiXCR, one entry per CDR3 protein. The data hold under 300,000 distinct CDR3 sequences, with around 7% observed a single time. The V gene end was trimmed by 5 bases and the J gene end by 9 bases; junction bases not matched to a gene: 19. Per germline, CDR1 MDHEN and CDR2 SYDVKM. CDR3 length: 18 residues. The time point denotes: pre-sensitization, week 0. Stated treatment: therapeutic diphenylcyclopropenone sensitization with weekly scalp DPC.

The J gene is TRBJ1-6, the V gene TRBV28; 7 positions match TRBD1. This receptor was taken from a man younger than 35 with alopecia areata. Some clones in this sample may be carry-over from other donors' samples. The sample here was whole blood, taken in connection with sensitization to the hapten diphenylcyclopropenone (DPC). The CDR3 DNA reads TGTGCCAGCAGTCCAGACAGGGTTGCAGAGGGTTTTGGTTCACCCCTCCACTTT. The encoded protein is CASSPDRVAEGFGSPLHF.